This is a list of T cell receptor beta chains from one sample in a study of T cells and copy number aberrations in small-cell lung cancer. Data came from immunoSEQ multiplex PCR; TCRdb stores just in-frame clones and leaves some out. The sample lists about 390 clones; approximately 80% were seen once. Sequenced material: tumor tissue. These TCRs come from a woman in her 70s with small cell lung cancer. Both conserved end residues are part of each CDR3. The listing skips clone size in some rows; elsewhere it reads once, few, many or a size class.

>.|TRBV5-1
CASSSPEAGSSYNEQFF
>.|TRBV10-2
CASRLGLAGGDMQYF
>.|TRBV5-1
CASSLSPGATDTQYF
>.|TRBV19
CASSPPPAGTEQYF
>few|TRBV9
CASSVEAWDTEAFF
>.|TRBV19
CASSTGTQVPQHF
>once|TRBV7-3
CASSPLRASGNTIYF
>.|TRBV7-9
CASSSGRNTGELVF
>.|TRBV14
CASSQQAGWTQYF
>few|TRBV19
CASSIVFQGPIDTQYF
>.|TRBV11-2
CASSTFLGLNTGELVF
>.|TRBV6-5
CASSYSRRAGELFF
>.|TRBV19
CASRDQNTGELVF
>.|TRBV5-1
CASSRGDSGRNLADTQYF
>.|TRBV5-1
CASSPATGASGNTIYF
>.|TRBV7-2
CASSSLGGDTEAFF
>.|TRBV7-8
CASSRREDNEQFF
>.|TRBV29-1
CSGGTSGRSYEQYF
>.|TRBV15
CATSKGAEGNQPQHF
>.|TRBV5-1
CASSTGTAFEKLFF
>.|TRBV5-4
CASSIQGRGEKLFF
>.|TRBV6-1
CASSVGGGDTEAFF